This T cell receptor beta chain was found in a study of OX40 agonist ivuxolimab in advanced cancers. Unmatched junction bases numbered 4, after V lost 3 bases and J lost 2 bases. The germline V gene has CDR1 LGHNT and CDR2 FRNRAP. This CDR3 has 16 amino acids. Only in-frame clones appear in the TCRdb table, and some are missing; sequencing was by immunoSEQ multiplex PCR. The sample contains about 77,000 clones, around 85% of which appear only once. The receptor's source is an adult with an advanced solid tumor such as melanoma, head and neck, liver or kidney cancer. The sample here was CD4+ or CD8+ T cells sorted from blood, taken in a trial of the OX40 agonist ivuxolimab. The V gene is TRBV12-5, the J gene TRBJ2-1; 10 bases match TRBD2. The CDR3 region has the DNA TGTGCTAGTGGTTTCTCTAGCGGGAGAACCTACAATGAGCAGTTCTTC. Translated, it gives CASGFSSGRTYNEQFF.